The present entry profiles one T cell receptor (beta chain) with its context. Its antigen is as yet unknown. This sample is drawn from a study of T-cell memory formation after mild COVID-19. Study as a whole: The TCR clusters were mostly specific to one donor.

V was pared by 8 bases and J by 4 bases, with 8 bases between. The CDR3 is 10 residues long. Germline V gives CDR1 SQVTM, CDR2 ANQGSEA. Employing constant-segment primers, 5'RACE generated TCR alpha and TCR beta cDNA libraries bearing sample barcodes and UMIs. MiXCR, applied by TCRdb to the 5' RACE reads, yields one record per CDR3 protein. The data contain a few hundred thousand distinct CDR3 sequences, roughly 21% of them seen just once; the ten biggest clones take up around 12%. Notes on the study in general: Contracting CD4+ clones were located mainly in CM and EM, and CD8+ clones in EMRA. Clones from the second wave (peaking day 37) had unconfirmed SARS-CoV-2 specificity.

The chain uses TRBV29-1 and TRBJ2-5, with TRBD2 as a possible D gene (5 bases). Sequencing used PBMCs or a T cell subset sorted from them (not recorded which). This receptor was taken from an adult woman who had mild COVID-19 (a few samples of this study predate the infection). Cell type and time point are not known. CDR3 coding DNA: TGCAGCACTGGAGGAGAGACCCAGTACTTC. This sequence encodes CSTGGETQYF.